This T cell receptor beta chain was profiled in a study of blood T cell repertoires in COVID-19. The overall study: Collection of acute and convalescent COVID-19 samples took place in the United States, Italy and Spain. PBMCs, B-cell-depleted T cells, or T cells provided the cDNA or gDNA that made up the material.

In the original analysis: Counts of nucleated cells, estimated from reference gene primer amplification, were obtained. The table came from immunoSEQ multiplex PCR; TCRdb's copy has only in-frame clones and leaves some out. From that table come the V and J calls and clone size; the DNA was used to work out D and trimming. The sample holds about 230,000 clones, less than 90% seen once. CDR1 and CDR2 (germline): LGHDT, YNNKEL (reference sequence). Trimming took 1 base from V and 5 from J, leaving 3 bases between them. This CDR3 is 12 amino acids long. The sequence was obtained from a woman aged 70-85 years with active or convalescent COVID-19. The sequencing input was peripheral blood. This chain joins TRBV3-1 (or the pseudogene TRBV3-2) and TRBJ2-1; D is unresolved. CDR3: CASSQVNNEQFF. The CDR3 nucleotides read TGTGCCAGCAGCCAAGTAAACAATGAGCAGTTCTTC.